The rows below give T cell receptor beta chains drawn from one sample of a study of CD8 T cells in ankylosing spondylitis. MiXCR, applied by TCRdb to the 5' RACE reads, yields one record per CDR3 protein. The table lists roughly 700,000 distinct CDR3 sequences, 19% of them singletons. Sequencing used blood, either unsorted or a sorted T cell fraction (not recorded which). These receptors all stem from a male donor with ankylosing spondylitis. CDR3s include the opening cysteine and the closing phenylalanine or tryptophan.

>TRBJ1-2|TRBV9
CASSAIPGLWNYGYTF
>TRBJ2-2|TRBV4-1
CASALVTGRVGGELFF
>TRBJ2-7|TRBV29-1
CSVYIPPNSYEQYF
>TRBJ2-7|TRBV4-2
CASSQDASAPSYEQYF
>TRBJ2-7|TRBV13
CASTWGLRGEQYF
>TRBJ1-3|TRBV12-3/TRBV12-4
CASSPGQGIPGNTIYF
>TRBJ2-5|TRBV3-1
CASSQVVRALEETQYF
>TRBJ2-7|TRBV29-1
CSVRGGQFYEQYF
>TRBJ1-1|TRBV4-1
CASSQSGTQNTEAFF
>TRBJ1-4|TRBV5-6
CASSLGVNQAYNEKLFF
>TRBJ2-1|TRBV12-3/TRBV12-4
CASSLLPHNEQFF
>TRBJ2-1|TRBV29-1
CSVEAGGYNEQFF
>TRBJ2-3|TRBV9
CASSSVSGETDTQYF
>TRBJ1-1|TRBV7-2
CASSLGARGGQSVRVFF
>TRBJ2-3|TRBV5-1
CASSFEAGTRVDTQYF
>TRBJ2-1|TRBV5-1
CASSEIAGAYNEQFF
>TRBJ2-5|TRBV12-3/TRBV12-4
CASSLYWDRGSETQYF
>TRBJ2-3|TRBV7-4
CASSKRGISTDTQYF
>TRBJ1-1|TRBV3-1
CASSQGISPNTEAFF
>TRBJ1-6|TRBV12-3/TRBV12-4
CASRQGQGLSALHF
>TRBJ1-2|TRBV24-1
CATSAPGSDRVDGYTF
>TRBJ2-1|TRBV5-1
CASSPTSRRTYNEQFF
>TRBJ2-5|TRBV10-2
CASSGLGRTEETQYF
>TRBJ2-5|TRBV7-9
CASSLRGSEETQYF
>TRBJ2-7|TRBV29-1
CSVEGSSGVSYEQYF
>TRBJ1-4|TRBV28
CASSPVGADNEKLFF
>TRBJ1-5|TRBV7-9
CASSLTTGKGNQPQHF
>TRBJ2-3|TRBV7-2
CASSLLGGGDTQYF
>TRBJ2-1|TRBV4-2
CASAVRGDSGGSDNEQFF
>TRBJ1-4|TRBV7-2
CASRLEGQTEKLFF
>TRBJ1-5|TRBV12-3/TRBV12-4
CASNTHGGNQPQHF
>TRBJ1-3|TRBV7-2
CASSLAGKGSPGNTIYF
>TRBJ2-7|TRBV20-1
CSAIWTGVEDEQYF
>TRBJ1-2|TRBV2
CASNLAYLNYGYTF
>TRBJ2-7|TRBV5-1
CASGSQGDEQYF
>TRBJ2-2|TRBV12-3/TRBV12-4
CASSEDPRVFDGELFF
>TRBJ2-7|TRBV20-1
CSASMRATPKSEQYF
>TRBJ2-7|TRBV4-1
CASSQDQPGRSYEQYF
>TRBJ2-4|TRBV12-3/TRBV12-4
CASSLLALEAKNIQYF
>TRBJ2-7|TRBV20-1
CSATLIQGKGYEQYF
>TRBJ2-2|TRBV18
CASSPRSGGFVGELFF
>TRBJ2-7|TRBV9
CASSDIAEGDEQYF
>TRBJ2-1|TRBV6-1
CASSPYSRRYNEQFF
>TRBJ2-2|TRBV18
CASSKLAGDTGELFF
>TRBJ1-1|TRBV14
CASSQDLIREAFF
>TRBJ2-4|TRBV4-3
CASSQVAYTLGVAKNIQYF
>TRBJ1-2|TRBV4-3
CASSRDRDLNYGYTF
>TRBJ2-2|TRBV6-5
CASSYSSGTGTGELFF
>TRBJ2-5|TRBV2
CASSVLQGETQYF
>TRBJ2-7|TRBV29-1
CSVGTSGGDEQYF
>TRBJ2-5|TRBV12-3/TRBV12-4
CASSLWQGEDTQYF